Listed below are T cell receptor beta chains from one sample, sequenced in a study of OX40 agonist ivuxolimab in advanced cancers. The protocol was immunoSEQ multiplex PCR, while the TCRdb copy is restricted to in-frame clones and leaves out a portion. This sample yields 50,000 to 70,000 clones, of which 86% are seen a single time; roughly 1.1% belongs to the top ten. The sequences come from CD4+ or CD8+ T cells sorted from blood, collected in a trial of the OX40 agonist ivuxolimab. The receptors derive from an adult with an advanced solid tumor such as melanoma, head and neck, liver or kidney cancer. Both conserved end residues are part of each CDR3. The D gene is left open where the match is weak. Expanded clones get a size class; other rows say once, few or many, or leave the size out.

j_gene | v_gene | d_gene | len | abundance | CDR3nt | CDR3aa
TRBJ2-3 | TRBV18 | - | 13 | - | TGTGCCAGCTCACCAGCGCGTTCTGATACGCAGTATTTT | CASSPARSDTQYF
TRBJ1-1 | TRBV2 | TRBD1 | 14 | - | TGTGCCAGCAGCCCGGGGACAGGGAACACTGAAGCTTTCTTT | CASSPGTGNTEAFF
TRBJ2-5 | TRBV5-4 | TRBD1 | 16 | - | TGTGCCAGCAGCCCTACGACAGGGGATCTTCGAGAGACCCAGTACTTC | CASSPTTGDLRETQYF
TRBJ1-2 | TRBV28 | - | 12 | medium-sized | TGTGCCAGCAGTTTGTCAGGCGGTGGCTACACCTTC | CASSLSGGGYTF
TRBJ1-5 | TRBV28 | TRBD1 | 15 | - | TGTGCCAGCAGCCCAGGGGGTTATAGCAATCAGCCCCAGCATTTT | CASSPGGYSNQPQHF
TRBJ1-2 | TRBV11-2 | - | 18 | - | TGTGCCAGCAGCCAACCTTCCACTATCGACGGCTCTAACTATGGCTACACCTTC | CASSQPSTIDGSNYGYTF
TRBJ1-2 | TRBV5-1 | - | 14 | - | TGCGCCAGCAGCTTGGGCGGCACGAACTATGGCTACACCTTC | CASSLGGTNYGYTF
TRBJ1-5 | TRBV10-2 | - | 13 | once | TGCGCCAGCAGTGACAGGGTAAATCAGCCCCAGCATTTT | CASSDRVNQPQHF
TRBJ2-2 | TRBV7-7 | - | 16 | - | TGTGCTAGCAGCTTAGTGAACAGCCCGAACACCGGGGAGCTGTTTTTT | CASSLVNSPNTGELFF
TRBJ2-5 | TRBV28 | - | 12 | - | TGTGCCAGCGGCGACCTTCAGGAGACCCAGTACTTC | CASGDLQETQYF
TRBJ1-5 | TRBV28 | TRBD1 | 14 | few | TGTGCCAGCAGACGACAGGGGTCGGTTCAGCCCCAGCATTTT | CASRRQGSVQPQHF
TRBJ2-7 | TRBV18 | TRBD2 | 15 | - | TGTGCCAGCTCATCCTCCGCGGGGGGTGACTACGAGCAGTACTTC | CASSSSAGGDYEQYF
TRBJ1-5 | TRBV6-6 | - | 15 | - | TGTGCCAGCAGTTACTCGAGGGATAGCAATCAGCCCCAGCATTTT | CASSYSRDSNQPQHF
TRBJ1-5 | TRBV28 | TRBD1 | 14 | - | TGTGCCAGCATCGACAGGGGAGGCAATCAGCCCCAGCATTTT | CASIDRGGNQPQHF
TRBJ1-1 | TRBV28 | TRBD1 | 14 | - | TGTGCCAGCAGACTTTTACAGGGGAGGACTGAAGCTTTCTTT | CASRLLQGRTEAFF
TRBJ1-1 | TRBV6-5 | - | 14 | few | TGTGCCAGCAGTTACGGTCTGGAGAACACTGAAGCTTTCTTT | CASSYGLENTEAFF
TRBJ1-1 | TRBV9 | TRBD1 | 15 | - | TGTGCCAGCAGCGCGACCCAGGGGGCTGGCACTGAAGCTTTCTTT | CASSATQGAGTEAFF
TRBJ2-3 | TRBV30 | TRBD2 | 14 | - | TGTGCCTGGTTGTCGACTAGCGGCACAGATACGCAGTATTTT | CAWLSTSGTDTQYF
TRBJ2-1 | TRBV7-9 | TRBD1 | 14 | - | TGTGCCAGCACCCTAACAGGGGCCTACAATGAGCAGTTCTTC | CASTLTGAYNEQFF
TRBJ2-2 | TRBV7-2 | TRBD2 | 18 | - | TGTGCCAGCAGCTGGGGACTAGCGGGAGCCCCAGGGACCGGGGAGCTGTTTTTT | CASSWGLAGAPGTGELFF
TRBJ1-1 | TRBV7-9 | - | 14 | - | TGTGCCAGCAGCTCTCGGGTAATAGACACTGAAGCTTTCTTT | CASSSRVIDTEAFF
TRBJ2-6 | TRBV9 | - | 15 | - | TGTGCCAGCAGCGGACAGCACTCTGGGGCCAACGTCCTGACTTTC | CASSGQHSGANVLTF
TRBJ1-6 | TRBV27 | - | 13 | few | TGTGCCAGCAGTTACAGGGAGAATTCACCCCTCCACTTT | CASSYRENSPLHF
TRBJ2-5 | TRBV30 | - | 13 | - | TGTGCCTGGAGTGGGGGACAAGCAGAGACCCAGTACTTC | CAWSGGQAETQYF
TRBJ1-3 | TRBV4-2 | - | 14 | - | TGTGCCAGCAGCCTGGGACTCTCTGGAAACACCATATATTTT | CASSLGLSGNTIYF
TRBJ2-1 | TRBV5-4 | - | 16 | - | TGTGCCAGCAGCATTGGGACAACGAGCTCCTACAATGAGCAGTTCTTC | CASSIGTTSSYNEQFF
TRBJ2-2 | TRBV19 | - | 15 | - | TGTGCCAGTAGTCGGGGCGGTCGTGTCACCGGGGAGCTGTTTTTT | CASSRGGRVTGELFF
TRBJ2-7 | TRBV9 | - | 14 | - | TGTGCCAGCAGCAGAAGCGGGCAGGACTACGAGCAGTACTTC | CASSRSGQDYEQYF
TRBJ2-4 | TRBV30 | TRBD2 | 16 | - | TGTGCCTATACCCCGGTCCCTAGCGGGAGGAGGGACATTCAGTACTTC | CAYTPVPSGRRDIQYF
TRBJ2-5 | TRBV18 | - | 14 | few | TGTGCCAGCTCACCGGGAACAGCCCAAGAGACCCAGTACTTC | CASSPGTAQETQYF
TRBJ1-2 | TRBV15 | - | 14 | - | TGTGCCACCAGCAGAGATCGGGGATTCTATGGCTACACCTTC | CATSRDRGFYGYTF